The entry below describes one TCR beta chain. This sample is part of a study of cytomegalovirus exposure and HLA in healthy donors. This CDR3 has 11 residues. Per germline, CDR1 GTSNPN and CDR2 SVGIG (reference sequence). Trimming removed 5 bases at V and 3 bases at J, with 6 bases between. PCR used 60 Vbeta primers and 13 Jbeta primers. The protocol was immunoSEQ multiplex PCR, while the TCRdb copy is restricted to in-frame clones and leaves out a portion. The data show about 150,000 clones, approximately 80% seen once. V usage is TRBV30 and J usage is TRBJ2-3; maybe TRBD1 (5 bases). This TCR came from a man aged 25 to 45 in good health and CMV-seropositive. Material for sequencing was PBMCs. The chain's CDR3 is CAWDRTDTQYF. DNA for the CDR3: TGTGCCTGGGACAGAACAGATACGCAGTATTTT. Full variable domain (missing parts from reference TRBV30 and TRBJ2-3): SQTIHQWPATLVQPVGSPLSLECTVEGTSNPNLYWYRQAAGRGLQLLFYSVGIGQISSEVPQNLSASRPQDRQFILSSKKLLLSDSGFYLCAWDRTDTQYFGPGTRLTVL.